A selection of T cell receptor beta chains follows, all from one sample in a study of shared clonotypes between healthy human individuals. Data came from immunoSEQ multiplex PCR; TCRdb stores just in-frame clones and leaves some out. Among around 940,000 clones listed, more than 75% were seen once. The sample taken for sequencing was memory CD4+ T cells sorted from blood. These receptors were obtained from a man between 18 and 35 years old in good health. Each CDR3 is given with its conserved first and last residue. The D gene is left open where the match is weak. Clone size is given for some rows only: seen once, a few or many times, or a class if the clone is expanded.

d_gene,abundance,len,j_gene,v_gene,CDR3nt,CDR3aa
TRBD2,-,19,TRBJ2-7,TRBV10-3,TGTGCCATCAGTGAGTTAAGCGGGGGAGGGAAGGGGAATCCCTACGAGCAGTACTTC,CAISELSGGGKGNPYEQYF
-,-,16,TRBJ2-3,TRBV2,TGTGCCAGCAGTGAACCGGCAGGGGCTAACACAGATACGCAGTATTTT,CASSEPAGANTDTQYF
-,-,14,TRBJ2-1,TRBV19,TGTGCCAGTAGTATTATAGTGGGAAACAATGAGCAGTTCTTC,CASSIIVGNNEQFF
TRBD1,-,14,TRBJ1-4,TRBV5-6,TGTGCCAGCAGCTTACAGGGGGCAGGTGAAAAACTGTTTTTT,CASSLQGAGEKLFF
-,few,15,TRBJ1-5,TRBV19,TGTGCCAGTAGACCGCGGGGGGGTGACAATCAGCCCCAGCATTTT,CASRPRGGDNQPQHF
-,-,15,TRBJ1-1,TRBV18,TGTGCCAGCTCACCACAAGCGATGGCAGGGGCTGAAGCTTTCTTT,CASSPQAMAGAEAFF
-,-,16,TRBJ2-4,TRBV10-3,TGTGCCATCAGTGAGAACCAGGGGAATTTTGGAAACATTCAGTACTTC,CAISENQGNFGNIQYF
-,once,13,TRBJ2-3,TRBV28,TGTGCCAGCAAGGGCCCTAAGTCAGATACGCAGTATTTT,CASKGPKSDTQYF
-,-,14,TRBJ1-2,TRBV7-9,TGTGCCAGCAGCTTCATAGGGGTGGGGCAAGGCTACACCTTC,CASSFIGVGQGYTF
-,-,13,TRBJ1-2,TRBV11-3,TGTGCCAGCAGCCCTAAGGAACGGTATGGCTACACCTTC,CASSPKERYGYTF
TRBD2,once,14,TRBJ2-7,TRBV6-5,TGTGCCAGCAGTCGACTAGCGGAGTCCTACGAGCAGTACTTC,CASSRLAESYEQYF
-,few,14,TRBJ1-1,TRBV5-1,TGCGCCAGCAGGCGAGGTGGCCCGAACACTGAAGCTTTCTTT,CASRRGGPNTEAFF
TRBD1,once,16,TRBJ1-1,TRBV28,TGTGCCAGCAGTTTATCCAGGGGGCCTGGGAACACTGAAGCTTTCTTT,CASSLSRGPGNTEAFF
TRBD2,once,17,TRBJ2-7,TRBV5-4,TGTGCCAGCAGCGGAGGGGCGGGAGCCGGGAGCTCCTACGAGCAGTACTTC,CASSGGAGAGSSYEQYF
-,-,11,TRBJ2-7,TRBV19,TGTGCCAGTAGTAGCGACTACGAGCAGTACTTC,CASSSDYEQYF
-,-,13,TRBJ2-7,TRBV5-6,TGTGCCAGCAGCTTGGTTCTTACTTACGAGCAGTACTTC,CASSLVLTYEQYF
-,-,15,TRBJ1-2,TRBV4-1,TGCGCCAGCAGCCAAGAGGCACAAGGGGCCTATGGCTACACCTTC,CASSQEAQGAYGYTF
-,-,15,TRBJ2-7,TRBV19,TGTGCCAGTAGTATGGGGCAGGTTTGGGCCTACGAGCAGTACTTC,CASSMGQVWAYEQYF
TRBD1,once,14,TRBJ2-7,TRBV5-1,TGCGCCAGCAGCGACGGGACAGGTACCTACGAGCAGTACTTC,CASSDGTGTYEQYF
-,-,16,TRBJ2-5,TRBV30,TGTGCCTGGAGTGCCTATGGGACGGGGTTGGGGGAGACCCAGTACTTC,CAWSAYGTGLGETQYF
TRBD1,-,16,TRBJ2-3,TRBV6-6,TGTGCCAGCAGTACCGACAGGGGGCGTGGTGGAGATACGCAGTATTTT,CASSTDRGRGGDTQYF
-,-,14,TRBJ2-2,TRBV27,TGTGCCAGCATGAGAGACTGGGTCACCGGGGAGCTGTTTTTT,CASMRDWVTGELFF
TRBD1,-,14,TRBJ1-5,TRBV11-2,TGTGCCAGCAGCTCGGGACAGGTCGGTCAGCCCCAGCATTTT,CASSSGQVGQPQHF
-,-,14,TRBJ1-2,TRBV10-3,TGTGCCTCCCACCGGGTTGGATCTAACTATGGCTACACCTTC,CASHRVGSNYGYTF
-,-,17,TRBJ1-1,TRBV18,TGTGCCAGCTCACCGCAAACGGGACGGGGGATTTACACTGAAGCTTTCTTT,CASSPQTGRGIYTEAFF